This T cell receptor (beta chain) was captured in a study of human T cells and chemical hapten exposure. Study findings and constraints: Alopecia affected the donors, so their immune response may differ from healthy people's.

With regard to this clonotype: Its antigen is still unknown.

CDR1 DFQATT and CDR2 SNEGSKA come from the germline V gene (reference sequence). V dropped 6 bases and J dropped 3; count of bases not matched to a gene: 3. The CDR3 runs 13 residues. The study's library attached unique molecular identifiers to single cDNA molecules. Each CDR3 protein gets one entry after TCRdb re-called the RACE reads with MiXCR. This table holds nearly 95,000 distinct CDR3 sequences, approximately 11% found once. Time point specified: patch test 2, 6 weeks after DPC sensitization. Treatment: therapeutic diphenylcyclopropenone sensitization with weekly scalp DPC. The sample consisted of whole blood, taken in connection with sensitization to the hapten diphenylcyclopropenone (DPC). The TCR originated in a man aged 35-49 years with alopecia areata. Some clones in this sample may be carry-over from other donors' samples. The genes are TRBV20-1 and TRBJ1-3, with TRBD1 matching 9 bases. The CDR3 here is CSAGTGNGNTIYF. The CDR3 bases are TGCAGTGCCGGGACAGGGAATGGAAACACCATATATTTT.